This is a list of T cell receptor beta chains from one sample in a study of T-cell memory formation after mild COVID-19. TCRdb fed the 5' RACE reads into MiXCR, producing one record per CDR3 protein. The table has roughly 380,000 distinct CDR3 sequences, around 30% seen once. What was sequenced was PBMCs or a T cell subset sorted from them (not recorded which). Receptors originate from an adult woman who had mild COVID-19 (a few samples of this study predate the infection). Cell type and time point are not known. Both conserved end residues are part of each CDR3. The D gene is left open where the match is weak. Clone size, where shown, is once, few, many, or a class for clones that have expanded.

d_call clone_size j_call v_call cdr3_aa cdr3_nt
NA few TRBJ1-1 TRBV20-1 CSAVRGAPYMNTEAFF TGCAGTGCTGTTAGAGGGGCGCCTTATATGAACACTGAAGCTTTCTTT
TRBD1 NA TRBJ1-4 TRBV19 CASSIGGTGSRREKLFF TGTGCCAGTAGTATAGGAGGGACAGGGTCTCGGCGTGAAAAACTGTTTTTT
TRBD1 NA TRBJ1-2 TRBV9 CASSVDRGNYGYTF TGTGCCAGCAGCGTAGACAGGGGAAACTATGGCTACACCTTC
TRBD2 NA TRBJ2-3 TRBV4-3 CASSHQREMSDTQYF TGCGCCAGCAGCCACCAGCGGGAGATGTCAGATACGCAGTATTTT
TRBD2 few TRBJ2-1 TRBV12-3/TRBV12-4 CASSLGGSVQNEQFF TGTGCCAGCAGTTTGGGCGGGAGTGTACAGAATGAGCAGTTCTTC
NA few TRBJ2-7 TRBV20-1 CSARDSGGDRYEQYF TGCAGTGCTAGAGATTCAGGCGGGGACCGCTACGAGCAGTACTTC
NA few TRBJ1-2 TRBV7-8 CASSTLGGDYGYTF TGTGCCAGCAGCACCCTCGGGGGGGACTATGGCTACACCTTC
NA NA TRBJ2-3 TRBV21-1 CASSLRRGALKLDTQYF TGTGCCAGCAGCCTGAGGAGGGGCGCCTTGAAATTAGATACGCAGTATTTT
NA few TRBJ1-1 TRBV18 CASSPGLENEAFF TGTGCCAGCTCACCAGGCCTGGAAAACGAAGCTTTCTTT
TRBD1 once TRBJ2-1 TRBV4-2 CASSQGQGPYDNEQFF TGTGCCAGCAGCCAGGGACAGGGCCCATACGACAATGAGCAGTTCTTC
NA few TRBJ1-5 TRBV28 CASSPLVGSNQPQHF TGTGCCAGCAGCCCCTTGGTCGGAAGCAATCAGCCCCAGCATTTT
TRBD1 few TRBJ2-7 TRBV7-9 CASSQTGNSYEQYF TGTGCCAGCAGCCAGACAGGGAACTCCTACGAGCAGTACTTC
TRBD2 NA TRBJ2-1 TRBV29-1 CSVEDLPIGREYNEQFF TGCAGCGTTGAAGATCTTCCCATTGGGCGGGAGTACAATGAGCAGTTCTTC
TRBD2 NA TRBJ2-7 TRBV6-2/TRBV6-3 CASSYSKLAASYEQYF TGTGCCAGCAGTTACTCGAAGCTAGCGGCCTCCTACGAGCAGTACTTC
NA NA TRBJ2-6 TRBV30 CAWSRGDSGANVLTF TGTGCCTGGAGTCGCGGGGACTCTGGGGCCAACGTCCTGACTTTC
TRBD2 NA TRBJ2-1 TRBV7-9 CASSLVLAASNEQFF TGTGCCAGCAGCTTAGTCCTAGCGGCTTCCAATGAGCAGTTCTTC
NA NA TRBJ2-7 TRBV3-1 CASSPDLGVPYEQYF TGTGCCAGCAGCCCAGACTTGGGAGTTCCCTACGAGCAGTACTTC
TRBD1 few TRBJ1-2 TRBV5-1 CASGTGGAYGYTF TGCGCCAGCGGAACAGGGGGCGCCTATGGCTACACCTTC
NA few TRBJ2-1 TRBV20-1 CSASWPLRTLSSYNEQFF TGCAGTGCTAGTTGGCCGCTGAGGACTCTGAGCTCCTACAATGAGCAGTTCTTC
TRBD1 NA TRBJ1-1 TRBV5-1 CASSVSTGLNTEAFF TGCGCCAGCAGCGTCTCGACAGGGTTGAACACTGAAGCTTTCTTT
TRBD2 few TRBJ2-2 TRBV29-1 CSAEEEREKGGDTGELFF TGCAGCGCCGAAGAGGAGCGGGAGAAAGGGGGGGACACCGGGGAGCTGTTTTTT
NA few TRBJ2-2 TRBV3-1 CASSQEPGSGELFF TGTGCCAGCAGCCAAGAACCCGGGTCCGGGGAGCTGTTTTTT
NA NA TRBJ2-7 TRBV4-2 CASRRVGAGSTYEQYF TGTGCCAGCAGGAGAGTAGGGGCGGGCTCCACCTACGAGCAGTACTTC
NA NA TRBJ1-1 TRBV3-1 CASRAAPNTEAFF TGTGCCAGCAGGGCAGCCCCGAACACTGAAGCTTTCTTT
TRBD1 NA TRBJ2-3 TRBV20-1 CSTQTGGYGTDTQYF TGCAGCACCCAGACAGGGGGCTACGGCACAGATACGCAGTATTTT